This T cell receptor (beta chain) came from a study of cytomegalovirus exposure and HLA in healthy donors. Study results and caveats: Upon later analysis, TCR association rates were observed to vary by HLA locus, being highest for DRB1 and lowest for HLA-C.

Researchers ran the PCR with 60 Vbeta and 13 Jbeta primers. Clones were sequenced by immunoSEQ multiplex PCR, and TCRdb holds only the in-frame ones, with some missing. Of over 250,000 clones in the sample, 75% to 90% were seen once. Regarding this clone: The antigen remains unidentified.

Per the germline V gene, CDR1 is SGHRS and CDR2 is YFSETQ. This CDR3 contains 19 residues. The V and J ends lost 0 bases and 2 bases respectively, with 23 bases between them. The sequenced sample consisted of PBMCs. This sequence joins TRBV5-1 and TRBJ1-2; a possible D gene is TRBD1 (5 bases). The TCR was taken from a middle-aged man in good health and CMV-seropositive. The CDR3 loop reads CASSLGDSLRSGDNYGYTF. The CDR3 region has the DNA TGCGCCAGCAGCTTGGGGGATTCCCTTAGGTCGGGGGACAACTATGGCTACACCTTC.